The 22 T cell receptor beta chains below were found in one sample sequenced in a study of blood T cell repertoires in COVID-19. Clones were read by immunoSEQ multiplex PCR, and TCRdb kept only the in-frame ones, dropping some. The sample has about 200,000 clones, roughly 90% seen once. Sequencing input: peripheral blood. All receptors come from a young man with active or convalescent COVID-19.

The rearrangement uses TRBV19 and TRBJ1-1; the D gene is possibly TRBD1 (5 bases). The CDR3 runs 14 residues. Trimming left V 6 bases short and J 4 bases short, with 15 bases between. Germline-derived CDR1 and CDR2 are LNHDA and SQIVND (reference sequence). The CDR3 reads CASRPVGGATEAFF. CDR3 in DNA: TGTGCCAGTAGACCCGTTGGAGGGGCCACTGAAGCTTTCTTT.

The genes are TRBV29-1 and TRBJ2-7, with 7 bases identical to TRBD1. The CDR3 loop spans 14 amino acids. CDR1 SQVTM and CDR2 ANQGSEA come from the germline V gene. With V trimmed by 6 bases and J by 2 bases, 10 bases remained unmatched. The CDR3 reads CSVTPGQSPYEQYF. CDR3 nucleotide sequence: TGCAGCGTAACCCCGGGACAGTCCCCCTACGAGCAGTACTTC.

This chain connects TRBV9 to TRBJ2-1, with 9 bases lining up with TRBD1. The CDR3 runs to 14 residues. Germline values: CDR1 SGDLS, CDR2 YYNGEE. J lost 7 bases, V lost 0 bases, and 2 bases had no gene match. The CDR3 protein is CASSVEDRGNEQFF. In DNA form, the CDR3 reads TGTGCCAGCAGCGTAGAGGACAGGGGTAATGAGCAGTTCTTC.

The chain combines TRBV30 with TRBJ1-6; tentatively, D is TRBD1 (6 bases). The germline V gene has CDR1 GTSNPN and CDR2 SVGIG (reference sequence). CDR3 length: 16 residues. V was shortened by 0 bases and J by 10 bases, with 19 bases between the two germline ends. The DNA for the CDR3 is TGTGCCTGGAGTGTACGGGGAAACAGGGCTGGGTCACCCCTCCACTTT. Translated: CAWSVRGNRAGSPLHF.

The chain carries TRBV6-5 and TRBJ1-5; possible D gene TRBD1, 6 bases. Between the trimmed V and J ends, which lost 11 bases and 7 bases, there was a span of 12 bases. CDR1 is MNHEY and CDR2 is SVGAGI in the germline V gene. This CDR3 spans 11 amino acids. CDR3: CACRGGQPQHF. As DNA, the CDR3 is TGTGCCTGTCGAGGGGGACAGCCCCAGCATTTT.

The V and J genes are TRBV5-4 and TRBJ1-1; TRBD1 matches at 8 bases. Per the germline V gene, CDR1 is SGHNT and CDR2 is YYREEE (reference sequence). The CDR3 is 13 amino acids. V gave up 4 bases and J gave up 4 bases; unmatched junction bases: 3. CDR3 DNA sequence: TGTGCCAGCAGCAAGACAGGGGTCACTGAAGCTTTCTTT. Translation gives CASSKTGVTEAFF.

The gene calls are TRBV3-1 (or the pseudogene TRBV3-2) and TRBJ1-1; TRBD1 might be the D (5 bases). The V and J ends lost 1 base and 11 bases respectively, with 11 bases between them. CDR3 length: 12 amino acids. CDR1 and CDR2 from the germline V gene are LGHDT and YNNKEL (reference sequence). The CDR3 nucleotides read TGTGCCAGCAGCCAAGCGAACAGGCGGGCTTTCTTT. Its translation: CASSQANRRAFF.

The genes are TRBV3-1 (or the pseudogene TRBV3-2) and TRBJ2-4, with 13 bases aligning to TRBD2. The junction had 7 bases not matched to a gene; V was cut back by 1 base and J by 1 base. Germline CDR1 and CDR2: LGHDT and YNNKEL (reference sequence). The CDR3 is 19 residues long. CDR3 residues: CASSQATSGRARAKNIQYF. The CDR3 DNA reads TGTGCCAGCAGCCAAGCAACTAGCGGGAGGGCGAGGGCCAAAAACATTCAGTACTTC.

V gene TRBV5-1 combines with J gene TRBJ2-2, with TRBD1 as a possible D gene (6 bases). The V gene lost 0 bases and the J gene lost 1 base, with 7 bases spanning the gap. CDR3 length: 15 residues. Germline CDR1 and CDR2: SGHRS and YFSETQ. For the CDR3, the DNA is TGCGCCAGCAGCTTGGCGGGACAGAACACCGGGGAGCTGTTTTTT. Protein sequence: CASSLAGQNTGELFF.

This sequence joins TRBV29-1 and TRBJ1-1; 11 positions match TRBD1. The length of the CDR3 is 14 residues. Germline lookup yields CDR1 SQVTM and CDR2 ANQGSEA. The V gene end was trimmed by 5 bases and the J gene end by 7 bases; junction bases not matched to a gene: 9. The CDR3 DNA follows: TGCAGCGTTCTCAGGACAGGGGGCGAAGGTGAAGCTTTCTTT. Its protein is CSVLRTGGEGEAFF.

The chain employs TRBV28 and TRBJ2-5, with 7 positions matching TRBD1. Germline V gene lookup returns CDR1 MDHEN and CDR2 SYDVKM. Losses at the gene ends were 2 bases for V and 5 bases for J; bases not matched to a gene: 11. The CDR3 loop spans 16 amino acids. The CDR3 reads CASSLNQGDSRETQYF. The CDR3 DNA reads as TGTGCCAGCAGTTTAAATCAGGGGGATTCCCGGGAGACCCAGTACTTC.

CDR3 nucleotides: TGTGCCAGCAGCCCTTCCGGGAGAGGGGAGCAGTACTTC. Residues: CASSPSGRGEQYF. This chain uses TRBV7-9 with TRBJ2-7; weak D call: TRBD2 (6 bases). The ends were cut back, 5 bases at V and 7 bases at J, with 15 bases in the middle. This CDR3 is 13 amino acids long. CDR1 is SEHNR and CDR2 is FQNEAQ in the germline V gene (reference sequence).

This clone has a handful of counts. The chain links TRBV19 to TRBJ1-6; a possible D gene is TRBD1 (6 bases). V dropped 4 bases and J dropped 5 bases, with 12 bases sitting between them. Per germline, CDR1 LNHDA and CDR2 SQIVND (reference sequence). CDR3 size: 15 residues. CDR3 coding DNA: TGTGCCAGTAGTAGACAAGACAGGAATAATTCACCCCTCCACTTT. Translating it yields CASSRQDRNNSPLHF.

The rearrangement links TRBV11-2 to TRBJ1-1, with TRBD1 matching over 9 bases. Germline loops: CDR1 SGHAT, CDR2 FQNNGV. CDR3 length: 16 amino acids. The V and J ends lost 3 bases and 0 bases, in that order; junction bases with no gene match: 5. DNA of the CDR3: TGTGCCAGCAGCTTTCGGACAGGGGCTCTGAACACTGAAGCTTTCTTT. It encodes CASSFRTGALNTEAFF.

The gene calls are TRBV3-1 (or the pseudogene TRBV3-2) and TRBJ1-1; 8 bases are a match to TRBD1. The V gene's germline CDR1 is LGHDT and CDR2 YNNKEL (reference sequence). This CDR3 has 17 residues. J was trimmed by 6 bases and V by 4 bases; bases with no gene match: 16. The CDR3 DNA reads TGTGCCAGCAGCCTGGACGGTGGGACAGGTTCGTTCGCTGAAGCTTTCTTT. It codes for CASSLDGGTGSFAEAFF.

V and J are TRBV9 and TRBJ2-6, with D tentatively TRBD1 (5 bases). The germline CDR1 and CDR2 sequences are SGDLS and YYNGEE. V lost 6 bases and J lost 2, with 12 bases in between. This CDR3 is built from 15 residues. The CDR3 reads CASNLAGTGANVLTF. The CDR3 DNA reads TGTGCCAGCAACTTAGCAGGGACTGGGGCCAACGTCCTGACTTTC.

The sample holds one count of this clone. V usage is TRBV6-5 and J usage is TRBJ2-7; tentative D call: TRBD2 (6 bases). Germline lookup yields CDR1 MNHEY and CDR2 SVGAGI. The CDR3 spans 14 residues. Trimming shortened V by 6 bases and J by 4 bases, and 16 bases separated the two germline ends. CDR3 coding DNA: TGTGCCAGCAGCGCGGGACTGCGTTTGTACGAGCAGTACTTC. It codes for CASSAGLRLYEQYF.

V usage is TRBV19 and J usage is TRBJ2-7, with D unclear. Trimming took 2 bases from V and 6 from J, leaving 14 bases between them. CDR3 size: 14 residues. Germline values: CDR1 LNHDA, CDR2 SQIVND (reference sequence). In DNA, the CDR3 is TGTGCCAGTAGTATAAGTGTGGGTTCGGGCGAGCAGTACTTC. Translating it yields CASSISVGSGEQYF.

The genes are TRBV9 and TRBJ2-5, with TRBD2 matching over 15 bases. The CDR3 length is 16 residues. Trimming took 4 bases from V and 2 from J; bases not matched to a gene: 3. The V gene's germline CDR1 is SGDLS and CDR2 YYNGEE. The CDR3 DNA follows: TGTGCCAGCAGCCCAGGACTAGCGGGAGGGCAAGAGACCCAGTACTTC. This gives the protein CASSPGLAGGQETQYF.

This clone was seen a handful of times. The V call is TRBV29-1, the J call TRBJ1-2; 7 bases map to TRBD1. The CDR3 runs 14 residues. Trimming cost V 6 bases and J 5 bases; bases outside gene matches: 12. Per germline, CDR1 SQVTM and CDR2 ANQGSEA. In DNA form, the CDR3 reads TGCAGCGTCGCCCTAGGTTCCAGGGGGTATGGCTACACCTTC. It yields the protein CSVALGSRGYGYTF.

The chain is built from TRBV2 and TRBJ2-2; 12 positions agree with TRBD2. Germline V gives CDR1 SNHLY, CDR2 FYNNEI. The CDR3 loop spans 16 amino acids. With 6 bases clipped from V and 6 bases from J, the junction kept 8 bases outside the gene matches. The CDR3 nucleotides are TGTGCCAGCAGATTACTAGCGGGGGGATCGGCCGGGGAGCTGTTTTTT. This encodes CASRLLAGGSAGELFF.

The chain couples TRBV11-2 to TRBJ1-4; 7 bases are a match to TRBD1. The CDR3 runs 16 residues. In germline, CDR1 is SGHAT, CDR2 FQNNGV. With 3 bases clipped from V and 8 bases from J, the junction kept 12 bases outside the gene matches. This chain's CDR3 is CASSFRTGVVVEKLFF. The DNA for the CDR3 is TGTGCCAGCAGCTTCCGAACAGGGGTTGTTGTCGAAAAACTGTTTTTT.